Below are 2 T cell receptor beta chains sequenced from a single sample in a study of post-analysis software for immune sequencing data. No cognate antigen is known for these TCRs. Unique molecular identifiers were present in the TCR beta cDNA libraries. TCRdb reprocessed the PCR reads with MiXCR, giving one entry per CDR3 protein. The sample lists fewer than 900,000 distinct CDR3 sequences; 40% to 55% were seen once. General study findings and limits: A handful of TRBV segments were significantly more frequent in patients than in controls. TRBV5-6, TRBV5-1 and TRBV20-1 were among these segments.

Sequencing was performed on blood. The receptors were sampled from a girl aged 10-17 years with multiple sclerosis.

The J gene is TRBJ2-7, the V gene TRBV7-6, with D tentatively TRBD2 (6 bases). CDR3 size: 15 residues. V dropped 2 bases and J dropped 3 bases, with 14 bases sitting between them. Germline loops: CDR1 SGHVS, CDR2 FNYEAQ. This chain's CDR3 is CASSLLALPFYEQYF. In nucleotides, the CDR3 is TGTGCCAGCAGCTTACTAGCGCTACCCTTCTACGAGCAGTACTTC.

This clonotype was seen a single time. This chain connects TRBV5-1 to TRBJ2-1; 8 bases are a match to TRBD1. Germline CDR1 is SGHRS and CDR2 is YFSETQ. This CDR3 spans 15 amino acids. Losses at the gene ends were 5 bases for V and 7 bases for J; bases not matched to a gene: 11. The CDR3 DNA is TGCGCCAGCAGACACGGGGCAGGGGGCCGTAATGAGCAGTTCTTC. Translating gives CASRHGAGGRNEQFF. Full variable domain (rest looked up from reference TRBV5-1 and TRBJ2-1): KAGVTQTPRYLIKTRGQQVTLSCSPISGHRSVSWYQQTPGQGLQFLFEYFSETQRNKGNFPGRFSGRQFSNSRSEMNVSTLELGDSALYLCASRHGAGGRNEQFFGPGTRLTVL.